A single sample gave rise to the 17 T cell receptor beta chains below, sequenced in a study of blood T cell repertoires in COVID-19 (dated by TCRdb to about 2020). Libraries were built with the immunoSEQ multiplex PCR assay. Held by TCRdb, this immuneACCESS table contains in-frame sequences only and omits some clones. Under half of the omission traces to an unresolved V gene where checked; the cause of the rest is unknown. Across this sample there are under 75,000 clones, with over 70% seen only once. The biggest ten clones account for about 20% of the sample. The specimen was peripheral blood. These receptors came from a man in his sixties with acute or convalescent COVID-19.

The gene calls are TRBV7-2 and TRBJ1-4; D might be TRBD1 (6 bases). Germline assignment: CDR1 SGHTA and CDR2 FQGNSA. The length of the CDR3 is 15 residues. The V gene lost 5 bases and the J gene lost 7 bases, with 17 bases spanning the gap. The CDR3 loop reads CASSNRGGTGEKLFF. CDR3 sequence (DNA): TGTGCCAGCAGCAACCGAGGGGGAACGGGTGAAAAACTGTTTTTT. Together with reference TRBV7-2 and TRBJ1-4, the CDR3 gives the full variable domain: GAGVSQSPSNKVTEKGKDVELRCDPISGHTALYWYRQSLGQGLEFLIYFQGNSAPDKSGLPSDRFSAERTGGSVSTLTIQRTQQEDSAVYLCASSNRGGTGEKLFFGSGTQLSVL.

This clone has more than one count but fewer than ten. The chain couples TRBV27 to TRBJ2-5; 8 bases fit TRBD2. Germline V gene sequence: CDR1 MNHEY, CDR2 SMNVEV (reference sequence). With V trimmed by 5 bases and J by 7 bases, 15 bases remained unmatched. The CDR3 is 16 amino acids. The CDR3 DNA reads TGTGCCAGCAGTCCCCTCTCCCGGGGGGGCTCTGGGACCCAGTACTTC. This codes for CASSPLSRGGSGTQYF.

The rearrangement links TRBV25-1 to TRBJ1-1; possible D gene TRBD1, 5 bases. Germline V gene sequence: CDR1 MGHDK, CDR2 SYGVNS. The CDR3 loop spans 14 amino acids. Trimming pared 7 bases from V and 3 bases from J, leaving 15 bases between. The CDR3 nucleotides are TGTGCCAGCAATACGGGACGGGGGGACACTGAAGCTTTCTTT. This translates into CASNTGRGDTEAFF.

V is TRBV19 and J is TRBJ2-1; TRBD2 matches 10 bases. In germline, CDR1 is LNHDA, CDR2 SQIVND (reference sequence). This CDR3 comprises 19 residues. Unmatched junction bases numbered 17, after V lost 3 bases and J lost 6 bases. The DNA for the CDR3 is TGTGCCAGTAGTATTAACCCCCCAGCGGGAGGGCTTCTTGTCAATGAGCAGTTCTTC. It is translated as CASSINPPAGGLLVNEQFF.

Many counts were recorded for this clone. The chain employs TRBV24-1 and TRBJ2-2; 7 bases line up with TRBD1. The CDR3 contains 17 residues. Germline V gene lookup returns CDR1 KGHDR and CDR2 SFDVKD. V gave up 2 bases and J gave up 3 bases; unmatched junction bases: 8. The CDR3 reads CATSDSSGQSYTGELFF. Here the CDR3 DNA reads TGTGCCACCAGTGATTCGTCGGGACAGAGCTACACCGGGGAGCTGTTTTTT.

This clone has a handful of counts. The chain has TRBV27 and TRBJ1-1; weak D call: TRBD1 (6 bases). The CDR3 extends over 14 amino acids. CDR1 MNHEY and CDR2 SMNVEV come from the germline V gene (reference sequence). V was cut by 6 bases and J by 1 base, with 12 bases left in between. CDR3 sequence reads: CASSARGGNTEAFF. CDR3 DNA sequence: TGTGCCAGCAGCGCCCGAGGGGGGAACACTGAAGCTTTCTTT.

The CDR3 DNA reads as TGTGCCAGCAGTCCCGGGACAGGGGGCACCGGGGAGCTGTTTTTT. Its translation: CASSPGTGGTGELFF. The gene calls are TRBV28 and TRBJ2-2; 11 bases are shared with TRBD1. This CDR3 has 15 amino acids. The germline CDR1 and CDR2 sequences are MDHEN and SYDVKM. V shed 5 bases and J 4 bases; nucleotides not matched to a gene: 3.

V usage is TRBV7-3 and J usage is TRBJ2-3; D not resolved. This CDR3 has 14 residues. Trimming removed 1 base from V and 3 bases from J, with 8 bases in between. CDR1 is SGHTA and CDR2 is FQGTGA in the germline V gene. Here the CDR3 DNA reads TGTGCCAGCAGCTTAATGGGCTCTACAGATACGCAGTATTTT. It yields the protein CASSLMGSTDTQYF.

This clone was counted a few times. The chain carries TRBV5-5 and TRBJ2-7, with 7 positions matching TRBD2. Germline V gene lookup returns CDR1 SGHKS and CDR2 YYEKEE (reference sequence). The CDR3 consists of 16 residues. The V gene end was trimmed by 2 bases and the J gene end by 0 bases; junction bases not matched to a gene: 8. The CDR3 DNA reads TGTGCCAGCAGCTTTAACCCCAGCGGGGACTCCTACGAGCAGTACTTC. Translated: CASSFNPSGDSYEQYF. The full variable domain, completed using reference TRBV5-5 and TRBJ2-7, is DAGVTQSPTHLIKTRGQQVTLRCSPISGHKSVSWYQQVLGQGPQFIFQYYEKEERGRGNFPDRFSARQFPNYSSELNVNALLLGDSALYLCASSFNPSGDSYEQYFGPGTRLTVT.

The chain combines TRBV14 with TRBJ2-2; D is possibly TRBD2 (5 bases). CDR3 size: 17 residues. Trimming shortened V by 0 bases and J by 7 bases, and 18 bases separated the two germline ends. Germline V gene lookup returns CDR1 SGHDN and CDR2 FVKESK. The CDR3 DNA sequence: TGTGCCAGCAGCCAAGATCTTTTGCTCCTCGGGGACGGGGAGCTGTTTTTT. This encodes CASSQDLLLLGDGELFF.

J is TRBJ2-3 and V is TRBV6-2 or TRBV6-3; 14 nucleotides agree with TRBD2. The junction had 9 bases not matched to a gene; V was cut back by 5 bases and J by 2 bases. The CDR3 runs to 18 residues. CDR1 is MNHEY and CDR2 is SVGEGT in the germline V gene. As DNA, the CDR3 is TGTGCCAGCAGTGGGGGGACTAGCGGGGGAGACTACACAGATACGCAGTATTTT. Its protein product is CASSGGTSGGDYTDTQYF.

The CDR3 sequence: CASSLTADTQYF. In DNA, the CDR3 is TGTGCCAGCAGCCTCACAGCAGATACGCAGTATTTT. The chain is built from TRBV7-2 and TRBJ2-3; no reliable D call. CDR1 and CDR2 from the germline V gene are SGHTA and FQGNSA. The CDR3 sequence is 12 residues long. With 5 bases removed from V and 4 bases from J, the gap between germline ends came to 7 bases.

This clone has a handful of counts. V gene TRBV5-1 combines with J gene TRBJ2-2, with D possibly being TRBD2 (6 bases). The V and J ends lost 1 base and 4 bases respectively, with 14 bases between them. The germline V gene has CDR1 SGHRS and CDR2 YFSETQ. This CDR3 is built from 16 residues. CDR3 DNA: TGCGCCAGCAGCTTGAATTCGGGGGATGGCACCGGGGAGCTGTTTTTT. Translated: CASSLNSGDGTGELFF.

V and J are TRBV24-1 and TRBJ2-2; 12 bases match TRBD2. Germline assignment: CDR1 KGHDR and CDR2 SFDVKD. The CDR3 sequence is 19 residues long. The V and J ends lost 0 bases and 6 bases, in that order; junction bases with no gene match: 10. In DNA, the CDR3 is TGTGCCACCAGTGATTTGTCCCCCGGGACTAGCGGGTCCGCCGGGGAGCTGTTTTTT. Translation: CATSDLSPGTSGSAGELFF.

This chain's CDR3 is CASGLGQSSGANVLTF. CDR3 in DNA: TGTGCTAGTGGTTTGGGACAGAGCTCTGGGGCCAACGTCCTGACTTTC. The chain has TRBV12-5 and TRBJ2-6, with D perhaps TRBD1 (5 bases). Looked up from germline, CDR1 is LGHNT and CDR2 is FRNRAP. The CDR3 has 16 residues. V lost 1 base and J lost 0, with 7 bases in between.

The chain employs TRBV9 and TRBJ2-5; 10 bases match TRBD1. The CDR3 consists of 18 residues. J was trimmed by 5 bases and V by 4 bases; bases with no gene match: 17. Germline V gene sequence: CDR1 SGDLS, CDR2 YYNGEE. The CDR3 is CASSLDRGPTGYSETQYF. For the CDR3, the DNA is TGTGCCAGCAGCCTCGACAGGGGGCCTACAGGTTATTCGGAGACCCAGTACTTC.

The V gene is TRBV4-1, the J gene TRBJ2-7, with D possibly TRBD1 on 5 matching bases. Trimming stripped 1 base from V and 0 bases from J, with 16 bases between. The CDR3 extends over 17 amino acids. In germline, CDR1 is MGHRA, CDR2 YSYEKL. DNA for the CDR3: TGCGCCAGCAGCCAAGTCCCAGGGCTGATGAGCTCCTACGAGCAGTACTTC. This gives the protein CASSQVPGLMSSYEQYF.